This T cell receptor (beta chain) was documented in a study of identifying expanded T cells in peripheral blood. Healthy donors had no documented immune events, such as infections, while sampled. The CDR3 runs 15 residues. In germline, CDR1 is SGHRS, CDR2 YFSETQ. The V gene lost 0 bases and the J gene lost 6 bases, with 15 bases spanning the gap. Assay used: immunoSEQ multiplex PCR; TCRdb lists only in-frame clones, some missing. This table has around 130,000 clones, 75% to 90% appearing once. Sequencing was performed on blood. The genes are TRBV5-1 and TRBJ1-1; D remains ambiguous. The TCR was taken from a person aged 18-70 years in good health. CDR3 nucleotides: TGCGCCAGCAGCTTGGGCTTTGTAGAGCACGCTGAAGCTTTCTTT. It encodes CASSLGFVEHAEAFF. Supplemented by reference TRBV5-1 and TRBJ1-1, the full variable domain reads KAGVTQTPRYLIKTRGQQVTLSCSPISGHRSVSWYQQTPGQGLQFLFEYFSETQRNKGNFPGRFSGRQFSNSRSEMNVSTLELGDSALYLCASSLGFVEHAEAFFGQGTRLTVV.